This T cell receptor beta chain emerged from a study of Graves' ophthalmopathy and Graves' hyperthyroidism. This CDR3 is built from 12 residues. Germline V CDR1 and CDR2: SQVTM, ANQGSEA. Trimming took 8 bases from V and 2 from J, leaving 12 bases between them. Transcripts of RNA were the source for amplifying TCR beta CDR3 regions. RT-PCR in the first round used HTBI primers; a second-round multiplex PCR followed. TCRdb re-called the multiplex PCR reads with MiXCR, one entry per CDR3 protein. The table records hundreds of thousands of distinct CDR3 sequences, about 38% of them present only once. Input material: peripheral blood. This chain connects TRBV29-1 to TRBJ2-5; D might be TRBD1 (5 bases). The clonotype comes from an adult man with Graves' ophthalmopathy. The CDR3 is CSFWQGQETQYF. The CDR3 DNA follows: TGCAGCTTTTGGCAGGGACAAGAGACCCAGTACTTC.